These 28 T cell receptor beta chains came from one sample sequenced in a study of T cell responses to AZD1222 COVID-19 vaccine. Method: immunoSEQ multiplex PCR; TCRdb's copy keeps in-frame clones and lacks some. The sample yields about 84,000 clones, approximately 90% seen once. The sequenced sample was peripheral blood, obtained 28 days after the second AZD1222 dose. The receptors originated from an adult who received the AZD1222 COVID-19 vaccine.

CDR3 bases: TGTGCCATCAGGGAAGGGGTAAATTCACCCCTCCACTTT. Amino acids: CAIREGVNSPLHF. The V call is TRBV10-3, the J call TRBJ1-6; D is perhaps TRBD1 (5 bases). Trimming removed 6 bases at V and 7 bases at J, with 10 bases between. CDR1 and CDR2 from the germline V gene are ENHRY and SYGVKD. This CDR3 has 13 amino acids.

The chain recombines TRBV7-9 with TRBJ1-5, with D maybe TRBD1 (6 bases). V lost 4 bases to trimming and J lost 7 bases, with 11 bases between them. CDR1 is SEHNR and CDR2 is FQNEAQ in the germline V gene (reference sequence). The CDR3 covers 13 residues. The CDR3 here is CASSSQGNQPQHF. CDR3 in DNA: TGTGCCAGCAGCTCCCAGGGGAACCAGCCCCAGCATTTT.

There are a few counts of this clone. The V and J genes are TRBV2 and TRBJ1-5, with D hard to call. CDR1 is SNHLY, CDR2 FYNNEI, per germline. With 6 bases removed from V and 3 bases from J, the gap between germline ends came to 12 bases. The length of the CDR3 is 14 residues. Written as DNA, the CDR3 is TGTGCCAGCAGCGCGGACCGACACAATCAGCCCCAGCATTTT. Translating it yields CASSADRHNQPQHF.

The DNA for the CDR3 is TGTGCCTGGAAGTTATGGGCGGGGAACACTGAAGCTTTCTTT. Its translation is CAWKLWAGNTEAFF. The V gene is TRBV30, the J gene TRBJ1-1; no firm D call. This CDR3 region has 14 residues. From germline, CDR1 is GTSNPN and CDR2 SVGIG (reference sequence). V lost 4 bases and J lost 1, with 13 bases in between.

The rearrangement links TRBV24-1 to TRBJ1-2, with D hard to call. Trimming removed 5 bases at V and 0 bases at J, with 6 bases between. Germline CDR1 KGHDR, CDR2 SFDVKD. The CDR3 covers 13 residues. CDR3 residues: CATSVGANYGYTF. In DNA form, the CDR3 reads TGTGCCACCAGTGTGGGAGCTAACTATGGCTACACCTTC.

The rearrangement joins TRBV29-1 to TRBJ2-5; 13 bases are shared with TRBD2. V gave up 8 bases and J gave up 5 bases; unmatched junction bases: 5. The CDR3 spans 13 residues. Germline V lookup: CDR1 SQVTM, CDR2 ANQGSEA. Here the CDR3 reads CSTSGGAAETQYF. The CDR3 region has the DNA TGCAGCACTAGCGGGGGGGCCGCGGAGACCCAGTACTTC.

The CDR3 sequence is CASRLEAGPKNIQYF. CDR3 DNA: TGTGCCAGCAGACTCGAGGCGGGACCCAAAAACATTCAGTACTTC. This chain joins TRBV6-6 and TRBJ2-4; D might be TRBD2 (6 bases). The CDR3 totals 15 residues. V was trimmed by 6 bases and J by 2 bases, leaving 14 bases between them. In germline, CDR1 is MNHNY, CDR2 SVGAGI (reference sequence).

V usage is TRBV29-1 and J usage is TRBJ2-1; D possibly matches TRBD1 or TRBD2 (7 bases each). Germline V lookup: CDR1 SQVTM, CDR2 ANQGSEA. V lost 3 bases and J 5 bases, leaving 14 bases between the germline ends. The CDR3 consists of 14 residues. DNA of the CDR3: TGCAGCGTTGAGGTCAGGGGGGGAGACAATGAGCAGTTCTTC. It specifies CSVEVRGGDNEQFF.

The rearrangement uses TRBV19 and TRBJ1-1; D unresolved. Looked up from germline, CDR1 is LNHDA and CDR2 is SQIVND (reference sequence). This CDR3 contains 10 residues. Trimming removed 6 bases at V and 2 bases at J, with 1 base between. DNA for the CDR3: TGTGCCAGTAGAAACACTGAAGCTTTCTTT. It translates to CASRNTEAFF. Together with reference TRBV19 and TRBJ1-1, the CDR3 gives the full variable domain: DGGITQSPKYLFRKEGQNVTLSCEQNLNHDAMYWYRQDPGQGLRLIYYSQIVNDFQKGDIAEGYSVSREKKESFPLTVTSAQKNPTAFYLCASRNTEAFFGQGTRLTVV.

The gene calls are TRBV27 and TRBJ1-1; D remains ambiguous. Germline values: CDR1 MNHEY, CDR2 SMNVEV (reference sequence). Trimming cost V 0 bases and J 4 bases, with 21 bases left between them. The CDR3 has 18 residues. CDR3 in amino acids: CASSLSTVPRSKGTEAFF. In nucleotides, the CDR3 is TGTGCCAGCAGTTTATCCACAGTGCCCAGGAGCAAGGGCACTGAAGCTTTCTTT.

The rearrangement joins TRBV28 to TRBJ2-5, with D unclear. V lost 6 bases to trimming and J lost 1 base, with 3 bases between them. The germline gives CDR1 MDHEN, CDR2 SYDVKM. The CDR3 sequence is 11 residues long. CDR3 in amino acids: CASSPQETQYF. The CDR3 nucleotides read TGTGCCAGCAGCCCCCAAGAGACCCAGTACTTC. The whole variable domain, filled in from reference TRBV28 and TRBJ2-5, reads DVKVTQSSRYLVKRTGEKVFLECVQDMDHENMFWYRQDPGLGLRLIYFSYDVKMKEKGDIPEGYSVSREKKERFSLILESASTNQTSMYLCASSPQETQYFGPGTRLLVL.

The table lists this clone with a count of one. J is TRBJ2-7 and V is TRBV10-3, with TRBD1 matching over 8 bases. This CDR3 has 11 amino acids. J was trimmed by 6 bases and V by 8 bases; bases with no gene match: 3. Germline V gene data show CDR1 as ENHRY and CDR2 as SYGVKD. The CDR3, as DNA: TGTGCCATCGGACAGGGCGGCGAGCAGTACTTC. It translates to CAIGQGGEQYF.

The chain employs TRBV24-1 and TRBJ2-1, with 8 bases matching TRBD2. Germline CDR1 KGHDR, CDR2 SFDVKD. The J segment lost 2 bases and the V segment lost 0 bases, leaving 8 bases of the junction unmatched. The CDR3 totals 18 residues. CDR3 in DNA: TGTGCCACCAGTGATTTGCCGGATAGCGGGGCCGCCTACAATGAGCAGTTCTTC. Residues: CATSDLPDSGAAYNEQFF.

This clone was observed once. CDR3 coding DNA: TGCGCCAGCAGCGCAAGGGGCCGACTCCTGGCAGATACGCAGTATTTT. Its translation is CASSARGRLLADTQYF. This chain uses TRBV4-1 with TRBJ2-3; the D gene is possibly TRBD1 (5 bases). V gave up 5 bases and J gave up 4 bases, with 19 bases separating them. Germline V gene lookup returns CDR1 MGHRA and CDR2 YSYEKL. This CDR3 has 16 residues.

The CDR3 protein is CASSLGGGWQPQHF. The CDR3 DNA reads TGTGCCAGCAGCTTAGGGGGGGGTTGGCAGCCCCAGCATTTT. The rearrangement joins TRBV7-2 to TRBJ1-5, with a tentative D call TRBD1 (5 bases). V lost 1 base to trimming and J lost 7 bases, with 11 bases between them. Looked up from germline, CDR1 is SGHTA and CDR2 is FQGNSA. This CDR3 comprises 14 residues.

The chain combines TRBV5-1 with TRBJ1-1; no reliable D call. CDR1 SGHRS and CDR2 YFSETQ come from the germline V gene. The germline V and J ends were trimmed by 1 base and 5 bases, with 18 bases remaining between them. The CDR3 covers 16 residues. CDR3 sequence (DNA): TGCGCCAGCAGCTTGAATCAAGGGAGGGTGAGGACTGAAGCTTTCTTT. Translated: CASSLNQGRVRTEAFF.

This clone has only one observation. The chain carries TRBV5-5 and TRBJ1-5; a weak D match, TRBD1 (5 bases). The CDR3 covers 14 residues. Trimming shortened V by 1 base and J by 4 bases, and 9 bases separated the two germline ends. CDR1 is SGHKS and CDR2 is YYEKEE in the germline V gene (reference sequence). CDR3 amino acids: CASSLTGPNQPQHF. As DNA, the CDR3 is TGTGCCAGCAGCTTGACAGGCCCGAATCAGCCCCAGCATTTT.

CDR3 bases: TGTGCCAGTAGTATTAAGAGGGGAATCGGAAACACCATATATTTT. Its protein is CASSIKRGIGNTIYF. The chain joins TRBV19 to TRBJ1-3; perhaps TRBD1 as D (5 bases). The CDR3 extends over 15 amino acids. In germline, CDR1 is LNHDA, CDR2 SQIVND (reference sequence). Trimming removed 3 bases at V and 4 bases at J, with 13 bases between.

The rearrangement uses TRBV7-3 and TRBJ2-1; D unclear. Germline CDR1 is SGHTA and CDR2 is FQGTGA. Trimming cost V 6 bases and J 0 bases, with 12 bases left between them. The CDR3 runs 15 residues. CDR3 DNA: TGTGCCAGCAGTCCTGCGGTTGGCTCCTACAATGAGCAGTTCTTC. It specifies CASSPAVGSYNEQFF.

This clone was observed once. DNA for the CDR3: TGTGCCAGCTCACGGACAGACAATCAGCCCCAGCATTTT. It is translated as CASSRTDNQPQHF. The chain uses TRBV18 and TRBJ1-5, with D possibly being TRBD1 (6 bases). Germline V lookup: CDR1 KGHSH, CDR2 LQKENI. With 4 bases removed from V and 3 bases from J, the gap between germline ends came to 7 bases. The CDR3 totals 13 residues.

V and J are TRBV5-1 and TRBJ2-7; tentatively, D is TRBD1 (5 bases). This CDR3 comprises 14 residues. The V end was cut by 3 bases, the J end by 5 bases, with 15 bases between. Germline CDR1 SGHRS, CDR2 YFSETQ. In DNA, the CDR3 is TGCGCCAGCAGCTCGATTTGGTCCAGGGACGAGCAGTACTTC. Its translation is CASSSIWSRDEQYF.

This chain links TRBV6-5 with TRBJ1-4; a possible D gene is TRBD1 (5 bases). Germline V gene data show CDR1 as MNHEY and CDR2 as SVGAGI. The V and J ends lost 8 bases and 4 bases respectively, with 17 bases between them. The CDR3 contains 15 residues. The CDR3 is CASRTPGANNEKLFF. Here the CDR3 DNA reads TGTGCCAGCCGAACTCCCGGGGCTAATAATGAAAAACTGTTTTTT.

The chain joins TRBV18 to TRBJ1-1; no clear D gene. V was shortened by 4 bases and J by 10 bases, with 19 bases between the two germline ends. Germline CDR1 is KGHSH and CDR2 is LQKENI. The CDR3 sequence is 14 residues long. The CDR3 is CASSLGRPASGAFF. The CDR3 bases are TGTGCCAGCTCACTGGGTAGGCCAGCGTCTGGAGCTTTCTTT.

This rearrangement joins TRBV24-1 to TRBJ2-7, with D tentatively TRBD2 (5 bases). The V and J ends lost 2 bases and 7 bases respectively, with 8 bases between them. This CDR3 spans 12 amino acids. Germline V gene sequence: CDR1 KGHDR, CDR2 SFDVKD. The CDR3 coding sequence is TGTGCCACCAGTGATTGGACGGGAGAGCAGTACTTC. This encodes CATSDWTGEQYF.

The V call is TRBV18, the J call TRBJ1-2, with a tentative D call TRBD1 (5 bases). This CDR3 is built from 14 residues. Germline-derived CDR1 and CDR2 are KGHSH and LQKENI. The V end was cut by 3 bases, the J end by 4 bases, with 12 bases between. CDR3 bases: TGTGCCAGCTCACCGGGAGGGGCGATCTATGGCTACACCTTC. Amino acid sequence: CASSPGGAIYGYTF.

DNA of the CDR3: TGTGCCAGCACCGACTTTGGTGGCTACACCTTC. Translated, it gives CASTDFGGYTF. The V and J genes are TRBV12-3 or TRBV12-4 and TRBJ1-2, with no clear D. The V end was cut by 7 bases, the J end by 7 bases, with 10 bases between. There are 11 residues in the CDR3.

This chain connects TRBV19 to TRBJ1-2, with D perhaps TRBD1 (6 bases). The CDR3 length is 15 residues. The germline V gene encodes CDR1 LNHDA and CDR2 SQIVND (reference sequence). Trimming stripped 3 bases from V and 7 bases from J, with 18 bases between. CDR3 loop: CASSMVGGAGVGYTF. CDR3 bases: TGTGCCAGTAGTATGGTTGGGGGCGCGGGCGTTGGCTACACCTTC.

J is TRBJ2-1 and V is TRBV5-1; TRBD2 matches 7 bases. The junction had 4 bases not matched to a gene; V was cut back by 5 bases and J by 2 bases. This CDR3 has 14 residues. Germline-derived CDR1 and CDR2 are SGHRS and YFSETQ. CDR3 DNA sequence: TGCGCCAGCAGGCGGGAGACGGCCTACAATGAGCAGTTCTTC. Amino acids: CASRRETAYNEQFF.